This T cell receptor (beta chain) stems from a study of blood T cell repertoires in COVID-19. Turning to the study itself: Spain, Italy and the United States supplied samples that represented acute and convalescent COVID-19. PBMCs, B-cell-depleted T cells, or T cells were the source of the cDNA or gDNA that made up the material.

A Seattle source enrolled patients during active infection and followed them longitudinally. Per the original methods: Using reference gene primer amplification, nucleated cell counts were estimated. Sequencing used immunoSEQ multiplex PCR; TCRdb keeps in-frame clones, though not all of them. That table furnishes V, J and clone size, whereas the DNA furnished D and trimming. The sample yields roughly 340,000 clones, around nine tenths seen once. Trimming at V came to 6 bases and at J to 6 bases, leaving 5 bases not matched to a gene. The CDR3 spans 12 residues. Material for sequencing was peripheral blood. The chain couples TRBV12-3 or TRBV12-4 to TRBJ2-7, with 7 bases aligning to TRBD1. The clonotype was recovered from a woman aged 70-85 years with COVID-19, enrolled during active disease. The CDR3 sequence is CASSPTGTEQYF. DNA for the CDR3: TGTGCCAGCAGCCCGACAGGGACCGAGCAGTACTTC.